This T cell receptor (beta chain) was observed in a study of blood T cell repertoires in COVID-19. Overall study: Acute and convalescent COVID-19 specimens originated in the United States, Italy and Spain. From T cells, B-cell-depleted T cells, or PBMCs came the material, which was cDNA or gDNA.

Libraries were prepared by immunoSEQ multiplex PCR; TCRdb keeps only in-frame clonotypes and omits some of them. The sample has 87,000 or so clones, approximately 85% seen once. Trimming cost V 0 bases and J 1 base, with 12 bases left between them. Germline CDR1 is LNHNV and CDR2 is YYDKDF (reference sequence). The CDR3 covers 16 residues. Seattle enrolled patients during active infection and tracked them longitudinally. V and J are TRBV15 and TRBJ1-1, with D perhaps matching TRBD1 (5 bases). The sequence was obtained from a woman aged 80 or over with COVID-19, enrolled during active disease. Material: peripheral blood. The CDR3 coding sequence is TGTGCCACCAGCAGAGATCGAGAGACAGCGAACACTGAAGCTTTCTTT. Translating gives CATSRDRETANTEAFF.